The 14 T cell receptor beta chains below come from one sample, sequenced in a study of T cell changes during pregnancy in multiple sclerosis (dated by TCRdb to the late 2010s). The method behind the library was the immunoSEQ multiplex PCR assay. TCRdb limited this immuneACCESS table to in-frame rearrangements with V and J called. A share of clones is missing; checked studies link under half to unresolved V genes, and the rest is unexplained. Recorded for this sample are approximately 130,000 clones; roughly 92% of them occurred a single time. The ten largest make up around 6% of the sample. The sequencing here drew on peripheral blood, taken before pregnancy. These receptor sequences come from a female donor with multiple sclerosis, enrolled in a pregnancy study.

The chain has TRBV4-2 and TRBJ1-4, with no clear D. Per germline, CDR1 LGHNA and CDR2 YNFKEQ. The germline V and J ends were trimmed by 0 bases and 7 bases, with 12 bases remaining between them. This CDR3 is built from 15 residues. As DNA, the CDR3 is TGTGCCAGCAGCCAAGAATCACCGGGTCCTGAAAAACTGTTTTTT. Protein sequence: CASSQESPGPEKLFF.

In this sample, this clone turned up a few times. V usage is TRBV11-3 and J usage is TRBJ1-1, with TRBD1 as a possible D gene (6 bases). The CDR3 contains 13 residues. V dropped 0 bases and J dropped 8 bases, with 10 bases sitting between them. Germline CDR1 and CDR2: SGHNT and YENEEA. The CDR3 nucleotides are TGTGCCAGCAGCTTAGATCGTCAGGGGGAAGCTTTCTTT. Translated, it gives CASSLDRQGEAFF.

J is TRBJ2-4 and V is TRBV28, with 7 bases fitting TRBD2. J gave up 1 base and V 3 bases, and 9 bases lay outside the gene matches. Germline lookup yields CDR1 MDHEN and CDR2 SYDVKM. This CDR3 is 17 amino acids long. The CDR3 here is CASSFYGRARAKNIQYF. CDR3 nucleotide sequence: TGTGCCAGCAGTTTTTATGGGAGGGCCCGGGCCAAAAACATTCAGTACTTC.

J is TRBJ2-4 and V is TRBV4-2; TRBD1 matches at 9 bases. The ends lost 3 bases at V and 5 bases at J; junction bases unmatched: 17. CDR1 is LGHNA, CDR2 YNFKEQ, per germline. The CDR3 has 19 amino acids. In DNA, the CDR3 is TGTGCCAGCAGCCACGATGGCCCTCATACCTGGACAGGGGAAAACATTCAGTACTTC. It specifies CASSHDGPHTWTGENIQYF.

This clone was picked up one time. V gene TRBV6-5 combines with J gene TRBJ1-2, with 8 positions matching TRBD1. CDR3 length equals 15 residues. CDR1 and CDR2 from the germline V gene are MNHEY and SVGAGI. Germline trimming cut 6 bases from V and 4 bases from J; bases unmatched to any gene: 10. This chain's CDR3 is CASSFPGQGVYGYTF. CDR3 DNA sequence: TGTGCCAGCAGCTTTCCAGGACAGGGTGTCTATGGCTACACCTTC.

The V and J genes are TRBV7-9 and TRBJ1-2; 11 bases agree with TRBD1. The CDR3 runs to 16 residues. CDR1 is SEHNR, CDR2 FQNEAQ, per germline (reference sequence). V lost 5 bases to trimming and J lost 7 bases; unmatched junction nucleotides: 12. CDR3: CASSASDRGPLVGYTF. As DNA, the CDR3 is TGTGCCAGCAGCGCCTCGGACAGGGGGCCGCTTGTTGGCTACACCTTC. The complete variable domain, with remaining parts taken from reference TRBV7-9 and TRBJ1-2, reads DTGVSQNPRHKITKRGQNVTFRCDPISEHNRLYWYRQTLGQGPEFLTYFQNEAQLEKSRLLSDRFSAERPKGSFSTLEIQRTEQGDSAMYLCASSASDRGPLVGYTFGSGTRLTVV.

The J gene is TRBJ2-7, the V gene TRBV6-1; 9 bases map to TRBD2. Germline CDR1 and CDR2: MNHNS and SASEGT. V shed 6 bases, J shed 0 bases, and the junction held 6 bases outside the gene matches. The CDR3 is 15 amino acids. The chain's CDR3 is CASSQLAGGSYEQYF. DNA for the CDR3: TGTGCCAGCAGCCAACTAGCGGGCGGCTCCTACGAGCAGTACTTC.

V gene TRBV7-6 combines with J gene TRBJ1-5; D gene ambiguous. The germline V gene has CDR1 SGHVS and CDR2 FNYEAQ. The CDR3 totals 15 residues. The V and J ends lost 5 bases and 1 base respectively, with 12 bases between them. The CDR3 sequence is CASSRRGGSNQPQHF. In DNA, the CDR3 is TGTGCCAGCAGCCGACGCGGAGGGAGCAATCAGCCCCAGCATTTT.

The chain joins TRBV19 to TRBJ2-1; a possible D gene is TRBD1 (5 bases). The CDR3 spans 15 residues. Germline lookup yields CDR1 LNHDA and CDR2 SQIVND (reference sequence). Trimming stripped 0 bases from V and 5 bases from J, with 11 bases between. This chain's CDR3 is CASSIEGVYNNEQFF. The CDR3 DNA reads TGTGCCAGTAGTATAGAAGGGGTCTATAACAATGAGCAGTTCTTC.

V is TRBV6-6 and J is TRBJ2-1, with 13 nucleotides matching TRBD2. With 4 bases clipped from V and 4 bases from J, the junction kept 1 base outside the gene matches. Germline V gene lookup returns CDR1 MNHNY and CDR2 SVGAGI (reference sequence). The CDR3 runs to 15 residues. CDR3 loop: CASSSGLAGYNEQFF. For the CDR3, the DNA is TGTGCCAGCAGTTCGGGACTAGCGGGATACAATGAGCAGTTCTTC.

This clone has only a few counts. The chain uses TRBV16 and TRBJ2-2; TRBD1 might be the D (5 bases). This CDR3 spans 14 amino acids. Germline V gives CDR1 KGHSY, CDR2 FQNENV. V was pared by 5 bases and J by 7 bases, with 14 bases between. This chain's CDR3 is CASSFDSSSGELFF. CDR3 DNA: TGTGCCAGCAGCTTCGACAGCTCAAGCGGGGAGCTGTTTTTT.

This clone showed up just a few times. The V and J genes are TRBV7-8 and TRBJ1-2; D might be TRBD1 (6 bases). The CDR3 spans 13 residues. Trimming pared 0 bases from V and 8 bases from J, leaving 10 bases between. CDR1 SGHVS and CDR2 FQNEAQ come from the germline V gene. In nucleotides, the CDR3 is TGTGCCAGCAGCTTAGCCGGACAGTGGGGCTACACCTTC. Its protein product is CASSLAGQWGYTF.

This sequence joins TRBV5-1 and TRBJ2-3, with 11 bases identical to TRBD2. Germline CDR1 and CDR2: SGHRS and YFSETQ. Trimming at V came to 5 bases and at J to 2 bases, leaving 7 bases not matched to a gene. CDR3 length: 16 residues. The CDR3, as DNA: TGCGCCAGCAGAACTACTAGCGGGGGATTCACAGATACGCAGTATTTT. Protein sequence: CASRTTSGGFTDTQYF.

This clone was picked up one time. The chain joins TRBV7-7 to TRBJ2-5; 12 positions agree with TRBD2. This CDR3 spans 16 amino acids. Trimming at V came to 3 bases and at J to 4 bases, leaving 6 bases not matched to a gene. CDR1 SSHAT and CDR2 FNYEAQ come from the germline V gene (reference sequence). CDR3 coding DNA: TGTGCCAGCAGCTTTGGCCCTAGCGGGGGGGGAGAGACCCAGTACTTC. Its protein is CASSFGPSGGGETQYF.